This T cell receptor (beta chain) was identified during a study of blood T cell repertoires in COVID-19. In the case of this clone: Other DNA sequences in the same sample also yield this CDR3.

Measured with immunoSEQ multiplex PCR; TCRdb has only the in-frame clones, and not every one. The data show 150,000 or so clones, with 81% seen just once and roughly 8% held by the top ten. CDR1 and CDR2 (germline): MNHEY, SVGAGI. The CDR3 is 13 amino acids. V dropped 6 bases and J dropped 0 bases, with 8 bases sitting between them. The chain links TRBV6-5 to TRBJ1-2, with D unresolved. The receptor comes from a human donor with acute or convalescent COVID-19. The donor label of this sample is uncertain. The specimen was peripheral blood. In DNA, the CDR3 is TGTGCCAGCAGCCCAGATTCTAACTATGGCTACACCTTC. It codes for CASSPDSNYGYTF.